This T cell receptor beta chain was recorded in a study of cytomegalovirus exposure and HLA in healthy donors. After removal of 5 bases from V and 7 bases from J, the junction contained 15 bases not matched to a gene. This CDR3 region has 16 residues. CDR1 and CDR2 (germline): LNHDA, SQIVND (reference sequence). Though nominally healthy at sampling, donors likely had unrecorded immune exposures. PCR was performed using 60 Vbeta and 13 Jbeta primers. Method: immunoSEQ multiplex PCR; TCRdb's copy keeps in-frame clones and lacks some. Among about 170,000 clones listed, approximately 83% were seen once. Whole-study results and caveats: Earlier results showed most TCR beta V segments being productive about 87% or about 30% of the time. In vitro assays verified that a few CMV-associated chains recognized CMV antigens specifically.

Comments on this clone: No antigen is known for it.

This clonotype was obtained from a boy aged 2 to 10 in good health and CMV-seronegative. Sequenced sample: PBMCs. The V and J genes are TRBV19 and TRBJ1-2; 8 nucleotides line up with TRBD1. This chain's CDR3 is CASSPTGGGFPGGYTF. CDR3 coding DNA: TGTGCCAGTAGTCCTACAGGGGGAGGCTTTCCTGGTGGCTACACCTTC.